These T cell receptor beta chains were read from a single sample in a study of T cell responses to AZD1222 COVID-19 vaccine. Here immunoSEQ multiplex PCR was the method, and the copy in TCRdb shows in-frame clones only, minus some. Seen here are more than 120,000 clones, 85% to 95% observed once, and the top ten hold 9.3%. The material sequenced was peripheral blood, taken 28 days after the second AZD1222 dose. These receptors all come from an adult who received the AZD1222 COVID-19 vaccine. The CDR3 runs from the conserved cysteine through the conserved F or W. D genes are given only for firm matches.

TRBV18,NA,TRBJ2-7,CASSPRDGRDEQYF,TGTGCCAGCTCACCTAGGGACGGGCGGGACGAGCAGTACTTC
TRBV5-1,TRBD1,TRBJ2-1,CASSLEGTGSSYNEQFF,TGCGCCAGCAGCTTGGAGGGGACAGGGAGCTCCTACAATGAGCAGTTCTTC
TRBV2,NA,TRBJ1-4,CASSVRAGNEKLFF,TGTGCCAGCAGTGTCAGGGCAGGGAATGAAAAACTGTTTTTT
TRBV18,TRBD2,TRBJ2-2,CASSGTNHNTGELFF,TGTGCCAGCTCCGGGACTAATCATAACACCGGGGAGCTGTTTTTT
TRBV5-8,TRBD1,TRBJ1-1,CASARGQGADTEAFF,TGTGCCAGCGCCCGGGGACAGGGTGCGGACACTGAAGCTTTCTTT
TRBV28,NA,TRBJ1-4,CASTRPQGREKLFF,TGTGCCAGCACCCGCCCACAGGGTCGGGAAAAACTGTTTTTT
TRBV11-3,TRBD2,TRBJ2-2,CASSRTSGGTGELFF,TGTGCCAGCAGCCGGACTAGCGGAGGGACCGGGGAGCTGTTTTTT
TRBV5-1,TRBD1,TRBJ2-1,CASSSYAGQGADNEQFF,TGCGCCAGCAGCTCGTACGCCGGGCAGGGGGCAGATAATGAGCAGTTCTTC
TRBV27,NA,TRBJ1-2,CASSPGREIYGYTF,TGTGCCAGCAGCCCGGGTCGGGAGATCTATGGCTACACCTTC
TRBV23-1,NA,TRBJ1-4,CASSPPRGDEKLFF,TGCGCCAGCAGTCCCCCGCGAGGGGATGAAAAACTGTTTTTT